This T cell receptor (beta chain) was identified in a study of cytomegalovirus exposure and HLA in healthy donors. On the study more broadly: Later, an analysis reported that the roughly 120 validation repertoires had used the same platform as the roughly 700 first-cohort repertoires.

In germline, CDR1 is SGHTS, CDR2 YDEGEE. The CDR3 is 12 amino acids. Between the trimmed V and J ends, which lost 4 bases and 5 bases, there was a span of 8 bases. Using immunoSEQ multiplex PCR, the repertoire was profiled, and TCRdb retains in-frame clones only, with some absent. The sample lists 140,000 or so clones; roughly 92% were seen once. This chain uses TRBV5-8 with TRBJ2-3; D is ambiguous. Source material: PBMCs. The source is a man between 18 and 29 years old in good health and CMV-seronegative. The CDR3 nucleotides are TGTGCCAGCAGCCAGAGGAGAGATACGCAGTATTTT. This translates into CASSQRRDTQYF.